Sequencing of this T cell receptor beta chain was carried out in a study of identical twins. Healthy Caucasians provided all donations. TCRdb redid the calling of the 5' RACE reads with MiXCR, one entry per CDR3 protein. The repertoire holds about 700,000 distinct CDR3 sequences, with around 6.1% as singletons. This clonotype was seen more than once but under ten times. The target antigen is unknown. In germline, CDR1 is SGHTA, CDR2 FQGNSA. The CDR3 runs 14 residues. Trimming took 4 bases from V and 3 from J, leaving 10 bases between them. General study findings and limits: In cord blood, abundant beta clonotypes had fewer insertions; memory showed no trend.

J is TRBJ1-3 and V is TRBV7-2; no definite D call. The sequencing sample was made of naive T cells sorted from blood. The clonotype comes from a man in his late teens or twenties in good health. This CDR3 reads CASSSGSGGNTIYF. In DNA, the CDR3 is TGTGCCAGCAGCTCCGGGTCTGGTGGAAACACCATATATTTT.